Listed here are 28 T cell receptor beta chains from one sample, sequenced in a study of T cell responses to AZD1222 COVID-19 vaccine. TCRdb's table, derived via immunoSEQ multiplex PCR, lists solely in-frame clones and lacks some. The data show under 150,000 clones, approximately 92% seen once. The sample consisted of peripheral blood, taken on day 0 of AZD1222 vaccination. These receptors were obtained from an adult in good health.

The chain couples TRBV1 to TRBJ2-7; the DNA was not compared with TRBD2, the D call given in the table. TRBV1 is a known pseudogene. The CDR3 runs to 13 residues. The CDR3 DNA reads TGCACCAGCAGCCCCTCGACTAGTTTCGTGCAGTACTTC. The encoded protein is CTSSPSTSFVQYF.

The chain couples TRBV5-4 to TRBJ2-7; 13 nucleotides match TRBD2. There are 17 residues in the CDR3. V lost 4 bases, J lost 4 bases, and 11 bases stayed unmatched. From germline, CDR1 is SGHNT and CDR2 YYREEE (reference sequence). This CDR3 reads CASSQGLAGIRSYEQYF. CDR3 nucleotides: TGTGCCAGCAGCCAGGGACTAGCGGGAATTCGCTCGTACGAGCAGTACTTC.

The J gene is TRBJ2-1, the V gene TRBV24-1; either TRBD1 or TRBD2 may fit D (5 bases each). The germline V and J ends were trimmed by 4 bases and 8 bases, with 17 bases remaining between them. This CDR3 has 15 amino acids. Germline assignment: CDR1 KGHDR and CDR2 SFDVKD. CDR3 region: CATSDPRGTGDEQFF. CDR3 DNA: TGTGCCACCAGTGACCCACGAGGGACGGGCGATGAGCAGTTCTTC.

V and J are TRBV9 and TRBJ2-1, with 7 bases fitting TRBD1. This CDR3 region has 16 residues. Germline-derived CDR1 and CDR2 are SGDLS and YYNGEE. V shed 2 bases and J 0 bases; nucleotides not matched to a gene: 5. CDR3 loop: CASSVPPGGSYNEQFF. The CDR3 DNA reads as TGTGCCAGCAGCGTCCCCCCAGGGGGCTCCTACAATGAGCAGTTCTTC.

This chain links TRBV27 with TRBJ1-2; D may be TRBD1 (5 bases). V lost 4 bases to trimming and J lost 0 bases, with 9 bases between them. The germline CDR1 and CDR2 sequences are MNHEY and SMNVEV (reference sequence). This CDR3 contains 14 residues. CDR3 coding DNA: TGTGCCAGCAGTTCGACAGTAGCTAACTATGGCTACACCTTC. Protein: CASSSTVANYGYTF.

The V gene is TRBV20-1, the J gene TRBJ1-1, with D unresolved. Trimming stripped 4 bases from V and 10 bases from J, with 10 bases between. The length of the CDR3 is 10 residues. Germline V gene sequence: CDR1 DFQATT, CDR2 SNEGSKA (reference sequence). The CDR3 region is CSANGVGAFF. As DNA, the CDR3 is TGCAGTGCTAATGGGGTGGGAGCTTTCTTT.

In this sample, this clone turned up once. V and J are TRBV5-1 and TRBJ1-2; maybe TRBD1 (6 bases). The ends were cut back, 0 bases at V and 4 bases at J, with 7 bases in the middle. Germline V gives CDR1 SGHRS, CDR2 YFSETQ. The CDR3 is 13 amino acids. This chain's CDR3 is CASSLGGLYGYTF. The CDR3 nucleotides read TGCGCCAGCAGCTTGGGGGGGCTCTATGGCTACACCTTC.

The chain combines TRBV5-1 with TRBJ2-7; D unclear. The V gene's germline CDR1 is SGHRS and CDR2 YFSETQ. V lost 0 bases to trimming and J lost 7 bases, with 20 bases between them. The CDR3 is 16 residues long. The CDR3: CASSLAFNLLGVEQYF. In DNA, the CDR3 is TGCGCCAGCAGCTTGGCCTTTAACTTACTGGGTGTTGAGCAGTACTTC.

The chain recombines TRBV15 with TRBJ2-5, with 9 bases identical to TRBD2. Germline V lookup: CDR1 LNHNV, CDR2 YYDKDF (reference sequence). CDR3 length: 16 residues. V lost 2 bases to trimming and J lost 5 bases; unmatched junction nucleotides: 9. CDR3 loop: CATSRLLRGGQETQYF. In DNA, the CDR3 is TGTGCCACCAGCAGATTACTGCGGGGGGGCCAGGAGACCCAGTACTTC.

V is TRBV19 and J is TRBJ2-3, with 7 nucleotides matching TRBD2. The CDR3 has 13 amino acids. CDR1 and CDR2 from the germline V gene are LNHDA and SQIVND (reference sequence). V was clipped by 9 bases and J by 3 bases; unmatched bases: 6. The CDR3 protein is CASSWGGTDTQYF. The CDR3 nucleotides read TGTGCCAGCTCCTGGGGGGGGACAGATACGCAGTATTTT.

The chain is built from TRBV7-2 and TRBJ2-3; the match to TRBD2 covers 7 bases. The CDR3 is 13 amino acids. The trim removed 3 bases at V and 7 bases at J, leaving 4 bases unmatched. From germline, CDR1 is SGHTA and CDR2 FQGNSA. The CDR3 loop reads CASSLGGLNTQYF. The CDR3 DNA sequence: TGTGCCAGCAGCTTGGGAGGGTTGAATACGCAGTATTTT.

This clone was seen more than once but under ten times. This sequence joins TRBV28 and TRBJ2-7, with TRBD1 identical over 7 bases. The trim removed 8 bases at V and 1 base at J, leaving 5 bases unmatched. Germline V gene lookup returns CDR1 MDHEN and CDR2 SYDVKM. This CDR3 is built from 13 residues. The CDR3 bases are TGTGCCAGCCATACCAGGGGGTCCTACGAGCAGTACTTC. Translation: CASHTRGSYEQYF.

This chain uses TRBV6-6 with TRBJ2-1; 10 bases map to TRBD2. This CDR3 spans 16 amino acids. V was pared by 2 bases and J by 8 bases, with 9 bases of the junction left unmatched. Per germline, CDR1 MNHNY and CDR2 SVGAGI (reference sequence). CDR3 coding DNA: TGTGCCAGCAGTTACCCCGAACTAGCGGGACTAGATGAGCAGTTCTTC. Translation: CASSYPELAGLDEQFF.

The chain couples TRBV6-2 or TRBV6-3 to TRBJ2-1; D is unresolved. The CDR3 has 15 residues. V lost 3 bases and J 6 bases, leaving 15 bases between the germline ends. Germline CDR1 and CDR2: MNHEY and SVGEGT. DNA of the CDR3: TGTGCCAGCAGTTATGGACGTACTATGGGCAATGAGCAGTTCTTC. Translation: CASSYGRTMGNEQFF.

This clone has just one count. This chain connects TRBV7-9 to TRBJ1-5, with 7 bases aligning to TRBD1. Germline values: CDR1 SEHNR, CDR2 FQNEAQ (reference sequence). The length of the CDR3 is 15 residues. V shed 4 bases, J shed 3 bases, and the junction held 6 bases outside the gene matches. The CDR3 nucleotides are TGTGCCAGCAGCTCCGGGACAGCTTTCAATCAGCCCCAGCATTTT. Protein product: CASSSGTAFNQPQHF. Based on the CDR3 plus reference TRBV7-9 and TRBJ1-5, the full variable domain is DTGVSQNPRHKITKRGQNVTFRCDPISEHNRLYWYRQTLGQGPEFLTYFQNEAQLEKSRLLSDRFSAERPKGSFSTLEIQRTEQGDSAMYLCASSSGTAFNQPQHFGDGTRLSIL.

CDR3 in amino acids: CASSYGTSGGTFVSEQYF. CDR3 bases: TGTGCCAGCAGTTACGGGACTAGCGGGGGGACATTCGTAAGTGAGCAGTACTTC. The rearrangement uses TRBV6-2 or TRBV6-3 and TRBJ2-7, with TRBD2 matching 15 bases. CDR3 size: 18 residues. Germline assignment: CDR1 MNHEY and CDR2 SVGEGT. Trimming took 2 bases from V and 7 from J; bases not matched to a gene: 12.

This clone was detected a few times. This chain connects TRBV5-1 to TRBJ2-2; 11 nucleotides line up with TRBD2. The junction had 2 bases not matched to a gene; V was cut back by 0 bases and J by 4 bases. The CDR3 runs 16 residues. The germline V gene encodes CDR1 SGHRS and CDR2 YFSETQ. This CDR3 is CASSLDSGGATGELFF. Here the CDR3 DNA reads TGCGCCAGCAGCTTGGATAGCGGGGGGGCCACCGGGGAGCTGTTTTTT.

For this clone: Other DNA variants within this sample encode the same CDR3. V gene TRBV16 combines with J gene TRBJ1-5, with a possible D match to TRBD1 (5 bases). This CDR3 is 15 amino acids long. The ends were cut back, 0 bases at V and 4 bases at J, with 10 bases in the middle. The germline V gene encodes CDR1 KGHSY and CDR2 FQNENV. The CDR3 loop is CASSQSGQGNQPQHF. CDR3 nucleotide sequence: TGTGCCAGCAGCCAATCCGGGCAGGGAAATCAGCCCCAGCATTTT.

This clone was detected only a few times. The chain uses TRBV4-1 and TRBJ2-7; 8 bases fit TRBD2. The CDR3 covers 16 residues. Germline trimming cut 2 bases from V and 3 bases from J; bases unmatched to any gene: 9. From germline, CDR1 is MGHRA and CDR2 YSYEKL. Here the CDR3 reads CASSQSDSGNLYEQYF. CDR3 bases: TGCGCCAGCAGCCAATCCGATAGCGGGAACCTCTACGAGCAGTACTTC.

This chain connects TRBV10-3 to TRBJ2-1; the D is unclear. This CDR3 has 14 residues. The ends were cut back, 3 bases at V and 4 bases at J, with 10 bases in the middle. The germline CDR1 and CDR2 sequences are ENHRY and SYGVKD. The CDR3 DNA reads as TGTGCCATCAGTGATGTGACTCAATACAATGAGCAGTTCTTC. Amino acid sequence: CAISDVTQYNEQFF.

This sequence joins TRBV28 and TRBJ2-4; unclear D gene. The CDR3 sequence is 15 residues long. Germline CDR1 and CDR2: MDHEN and SYDVKM. Trimming cost V 2 bases and J 0 bases, with 8 bases left between them. The CDR3 sequence is CASSLQALAKNIQYF. In DNA, the CDR3 is TGTGCCAGCAGTTTACAAGCTCTAGCCAAAAACATTCAGTACTTC.

The V call is TRBV2, the J call TRBJ1-4; TRBD1 might be the D (6 bases). V shed 9 bases and J shed 8 bases, with 19 bases lying between them. This CDR3 has 14 residues. Germline CDR1 and CDR2: SNHLY and FYNNEI. In nucleotides, the CDR3 is TGTGCCAGTCGGTTCACAGGGCTCGGGGAAAAACTGTTTTTT. Protein sequence: CASRFTGLGEKLFF.

This clone was recorded once. The CDR3 loop is CASSLGLAVADTQYF. The DNA for the CDR3 is TGTGCCAGCAGCTTAGGACTAGCGGTCGCAGATACGCAGTATTTT. The V call is TRBV7-2, the J call TRBJ2-3; 9 nucleotides line up with TRBD2. The V segment lost 1 base and the J segment 4 bases; nucleotides outside the gene matches: 3. The CDR3 has 15 amino acids. The germline V gene encodes CDR1 SGHTA and CDR2 FQGNSA. Filled out from reference TRBV7-2 and TRBJ2-3, the complete variable domain reads GAGVSQSPSNKVTEKGKDVELRCDPISGHTALYWYRQSLGQGLEFLIYFQGNSAPDKSGLPSDRFSAERTGGSVSTLTIQRTQQEDSAVYLCASSLGLAVADTQYFGPGTRLTVL.

Written as DNA, the CDR3 is TGTGCCAGTAAACCGGGACAAGGTTACAATCAGCCCCAGCATTTT. Residues: CASKPGQGYNQPQHF. This chain links TRBV19 with TRBJ1-5; the D gene is possibly TRBD1 (6 bases). CDR3 length: 15 amino acids. CDR1 and CDR2 (germline): LNHDA, SQIVND (reference sequence). V gave up 7 bases and J gave up 3 bases, with 16 bases separating them.

The V call is TRBV2, the J call TRBJ1-5, with D possibly matching TRBD1 (5 bases). CDR3 size: 14 residues. The V end lost 4 bases, the J end lost 6 bases, and 13 bases lay between the germline ends. Germline-derived CDR1 and CDR2 are SNHLY and FYNNEI. CDR3 coding DNA: TGTGCCAGCAGTGCCTGGGGGGAGGGTCAGCCCCAGCATTTT. Its protein product is CASSAWGEGQPQHF. Full variable domain (outside the CDR3, taken from reference TRBV2 and TRBJ1-5): EPEVTQTPSHQVTQMGQEVILRCVPISNHLYFYWYRQILGQKVEFLVSFYNNEISEKSEIFDDQFSVERPDGSNFTLKIRSTKLEDSAMYFCASSAWGEGQPQHFGDGTRLSIL.

This clone was found once. The chain couples TRBV6-5 to TRBJ2-7; no firm D call. V lost 7 bases to trimming and J lost 0 bases, with 7 bases between them. The CDR3 runs to 12 residues. The germline gives CDR1 MNHEY, CDR2 SVGAGI. The CDR3: CASTSSSYEQYF. The CDR3 DNA follows: TGTGCCAGCACCAGTAGCTCCTACGAGCAGTACTTC.

This clone occurred once. This chain links TRBV10-2 with TRBJ1-1, with no clear D. The CDR3 has 11 residues. Germline lookup yields CDR1 WSHSY and CDR2 SAAADI. V was clipped by 3 bases and J by 4 bases, with 3 bases between them. The CDR3 is CASSDGTEAFF. The CDR3 coding sequence is TGCGCCAGCAGTGACGGCACTGAAGCTTTCTTT.

On this clone: An end of the junction does not agree with germline; a read error may underlie this. The genes are TRBV6-6 and TRBJ2-1; D could derive from TRBD1 or TRBD2 (5 bases each). This CDR3 region has 14 residues. Germline loops: CDR1 MNHNY, CDR2 SVGAGI (reference sequence). CDR3 nucleotide sequence: TGTGCCAGCAGTTATGGGACCTCCTCCAATGAGCAGTTCTTC. It codes for CASSYGTSSNEQFF.